These 28 T cell receptor beta chains share one sample of origin, sequenced in a study of regulatory T cells in long-lasting Graves disease. Noted time point: newly diagnosed GD, antithyroid drugs for less than 3 months. PBMCs were the source of the RNA used for TCR sequencing. iRepertoire HTBI primers and Arm-PCR of CDR3 regions built TCR beta libraries. TCRdb re-called the multiplex PCR reads through MiXCR, storing one row per CDR3 protein. The sample records about 450,000 distinct CDR3 sequences, 13% to 15% being singletons. These data also featured in a second study, about T cells in Graves' hyperthyroidism and ophthalmopathy.

The material was peripheral blood mononuclear cells (PBMCs), obtained at new diagnosis, from a patient treated with antithyroid drugs. These receptors all come from a woman aged 45-65 years with Graves disease.

The V gene is TRBV27, the J gene TRBJ1-2; D is unclear. CDR1 is MNHEY and CDR2 is SMNVEV in the germline V gene (reference sequence). V was shortened by 6 bases and J by 0 bases, with 20 bases between the two germline ends. There are 17 residues in the CDR3. The CDR3: CASRSTRQAGANYGYTF. The CDR3 bases are TGTGCCAGCAGATCGACGAGGCAGGCCGGAGCTAACTATGGCTACACCTTC.

This clonotype was observed many times. The chain joins TRBV10-2 to TRBJ2-3; no firm D call. V dropped 5 bases and J dropped 3 bases, with 6 bases sitting between them. Germline V gene sequence: CDR1 WSHSY, CDR2 SAAADI. CDR3 length: 12 residues. CDR3 region: CASSPKTDTQYF. CDR3 bases: TGCGCCAGCAGTCCGAAGACAGATACGCAGTATTTT.

The chain joins TRBV19 to TRBJ1-1; 7 nucleotides line up with TRBD1. The CDR3 has 12 residues. Germline V gene data show CDR1 as LNHDA and CDR2 as SQIVND (reference sequence). Losses at the gene ends were 6 bases for V and 6 bases for J; bases not matched to a gene: 4. CDR3 sequence: CASRSQGAEAFF. Here the CDR3 DNA reads TGTGCCAGTAGATCCCAGGGGGCTGAAGCTTTCTTT.

This clonotype showed up many times. V and J are TRBV20-1 and TRBJ2-1; 10 positions agree with TRBD2. V dropped 3 bases and J dropped 2; count of bases not matched to a gene: 4. The CDR3 runs 15 residues. Germline CDR1 DFQATT, CDR2 SNEGSKA (reference sequence). DNA of the CDR3: TGCAGTGCTAGGGGAAGCGGGAGGGCCTACAATGAGCAGTTCTTC. Its translation is CSARGSGRAYNEQFF.

This clonotype was seen repeatedly, ten times or more. The V gene is TRBV15, the J gene TRBJ1-4; D is unclear. V was pared by 1 base and J by 6 bases, with 9 bases between. From germline, CDR1 is LNHNV and CDR2 YYDKDF (reference sequence). CDR3 length equals 14 residues. CDR3 sequence reads: CATSRGDLDEKLFF. The CDR3, as DNA: TGTGCCACCAGCAGAGGAGATCTGGATGAAAAACTGTTTTTT.

This clonotype came up many times. The J gene is TRBJ2-7, the V gene TRBV28; D call uncertain. V lost 2 bases to trimming and J lost 3 bases, with 8 bases between them. The length of the CDR3 is 13 residues. Germline lookup yields CDR1 MDHEN and CDR2 SYDVKM. The CDR3, as DNA: TGTGCCAGCAGTTTAACCTACAACTACGAGCAGTACTTC. Translation gives CASSLTYNYEQYF. Combining the CDR3 with reference TRBV28 and TRBJ2-7 gives the whole variable domain DVKVTQSSRYLVKRTGEKVFLECVQDMDHENMFWYRQDPGLGLRLIYFSYDVKMKEKGDIPEGYSVSREKKERFSLILESASTNQTSMYLCASSLTYNYEQYFGPGTRLTVT.

This clonotype appeared many times. The rearrangement uses TRBV5-5 and TRBJ2-1, with D perhaps TRBD2 (6 bases). The CDR3 consists of 14 residues. Deletions cut 1 base from V and 9 bases from J, with 14 bases between. Looked up from germline, CDR1 is SGHKS and CDR2 is YYEKEE (reference sequence). This CDR3 reads CASSLYPGRSEQFF. CDR3 coding DNA: TGTGCCAGCAGCTTGTACCCCGGGAGAAGTGAGCAGTTCTTC.

The V gene is TRBV5-1, the J gene TRBJ2-7, with 11 bases that match TRBD1. Germline lookup yields CDR1 SGHRS and CDR2 YFSETQ. Germline trimming cut 4 bases from V and 3 bases from J; bases unmatched to any gene: 15. The CDR3 is made up of 18 amino acids. CDR3 region: CASSPTSKDRGLIYEQYF. The CDR3 nucleotides read TGCGCCAGCAGCCCTACGTCAAAGGACAGGGGGCTAATCTACGAGCAGTACTTC.

This clonotype was counted a few times. The chain combines TRBV4-1 with TRBJ2-1; no reliable D call. The CDR3 runs 16 residues. V lost 0 bases and J lost 16, with 25 bases in between. Germline CDR1 MGHRA, CDR2 YSYEKL. The CDR3 sequence: CASSQDVGPSTRSAFF. CDR3 nucleotides: TGCGCCAGCAGCCAAGATGTTGGGCCATCCACACGATCCGCCTTCTTC.

This clonotype came up many times. V is TRBV7-9 and J is TRBJ2-7; D unresolved. The CDR3 covers 11 residues. CDR1 SEHNR and CDR2 FQNEAQ come from the germline V gene (reference sequence). Trimming pared 5 bases from V and 3 bases from J, leaving 5 bases between. The CDR3 spells CASSEDYEQYF. CDR3 sequence (DNA): TGTGCCAGCAGCGAAGACTACGAGCAGTACTTC.

The chain uses TRBV5-1 and TRBJ1-2, with TRBD1 identical over 7 bases. V shed 0 bases and J 3 bases; nucleotides not matched to a gene: 11. The length of the CDR3 is 17 residues. Germline V gene lookup returns CDR1 SGHRS and CDR2 YFSETQ. The CDR3 coding sequence is TGCGCCAGCAGCTTGGAAAAAACGACAGGGCTTCACTATGGCTACACCTTC. It yields the protein CASSLEKTTGLHYGYTF.

The chain recombines TRBV28 with TRBJ1-6, with 7 nucleotides matching TRBD1. Germline V gene lookup returns CDR1 MDHEN and CDR2 SYDVKM. The CDR3 has 16 residues. The trim removed 5 bases at V and 7 bases at J, leaving 11 bases unmatched. The CDR3 spells CASSLLPTGRNSPLHF. The DNA of the CDR3 is TGTGCCAGCAGTCTCCTCCCGACAGGGAGAAATTCACCCCTCCACTTT.

Many counts were recorded for this clonotype. This chain links TRBV27 with TRBJ2-7, with TRBD2 matching 10 bases. The CDR3 runs 15 residues. The V gene end was trimmed by 4 bases and the J gene end by 3 bases; junction bases not matched to a gene: 6. The germline V gene encodes CDR1 MNHEY and CDR2 SMNVEV (reference sequence). Here the CDR3 DNA reads TGTGCCAGCAGTTCCCTAGCGGGAGTTTACTACGAGCAGTACTTC. Protein product: CASSSLAGVYYEQYF.

This clonotype came up many times. The chain uses TRBV6-1 and TRBJ2-3; D tentatively fits TRBD1 or TRBD2 (5 bases each). CDR1 is MNHNS, CDR2 SASEGT, per germline. Trimming left V 1 base short and J 0 bases short, with 8 bases between. The CDR3 consists of 15 residues. The CDR3 protein is CASSEGGGSTDTQYF. CDR3 in DNA: TGTGCCAGCAGTGAAGGTGGGGGTAGCACAGATACGCAGTATTTT.

This clonotype was seen ten or more times. The chain uses TRBV28 and TRBJ2-1; no clear D. The CDR3 has 14 residues. CDR1 MDHEN and CDR2 SYDVKM come from the germline V gene. V lost 9 bases and J 2 bases, leaving 14 bases between the germline ends. CDR3 residues: CASADSHTYNEQFF. In DNA form, the CDR3 reads TGTGCCAGTGCCGACTCCCACACCTACAATGAGCAGTTCTTC.

This clonotype showed up many times. The chain combines TRBV6-2 or TRBV6-3 with TRBJ1-4; TRBD1 matches at 7 bases. J was trimmed by 6 bases and V by 9 bases; bases with no gene match: 13. This CDR3 has 15 amino acids. The germline V gene has CDR1 MNHEY and CDR2 SVGEGT. CDR3: CASAKFRDSYEKLFF. The DNA for the CDR3 is TGTGCCAGTGCAAAGTTCCGGGACAGCTATGAAAAACTGTTTTTT.

There are many counts of this clonotype. The chain is built from TRBV11-2 and TRBJ2-1; TRBD1 aligns across 8 bases. Trimming removed 6 bases from V and 1 base from J; junction bases left unmatched: 8. The V gene's germline CDR1 is SGHAT and CDR2 FQNNGV. The CDR3 is 16 residues long. Here the CDR3 reads CASSPGGRGSYNEQFF. Written as DNA, the CDR3 is TGTGCCAGCAGTCCAGGGGGCAGAGGATCCTACAATGAGCAGTTCTTC.

This clonotype was seen at least ten times. The rearrangement links TRBV28 to TRBJ2-5; no clear D gene. V was shortened by 7 bases and J by 5 bases, with 8 bases between the two germline ends. This CDR3 is built from 11 residues. Germline V gene lookup returns CDR1 MDHEN and CDR2 SYDVKM. CDR3 region: CASNLGETQYF. DNA of the CDR3: TGTGCCAGCAACCTAGGGGAGACCCAGTACTTC.

This clonotype has ten or more counts. V and J are TRBV20-1 and TRBJ1-5; D is undetermined. The germline gives CDR1 DFQATT, CDR2 SNEGSKA (reference sequence). V shed 0 bases and J shed 5 bases, with 8 bases lying between them. This CDR3 region has 13 residues. The CDR3 DNA reads as TGCAGTGCTAGAGATATGTGGGATCAGCCCCAGCATTTT. Encoded protein: CSARDMWDQPQHF.

This clonotype came up many times. V usage is TRBV7-8 and J usage is TRBJ1-2; TRBD1 matches at 7 bases. The V and J ends lost 4 bases and 4 bases, in that order; junction bases with no gene match: 6. The V gene's germline CDR1 is SGHVS and CDR2 FQNEAQ. This CDR3 has 14 residues. In DNA, the CDR3 is TGTGCCAGCAGCTCCGACAGGGCTTCCTATGGCTACACCTTC. This codes for CASSSDRASYGYTF.

This clonotype was picked up many times. The rearrangement joins TRBV6-1 to TRBJ2-5; the D is unclear. The length of the CDR3 is 14 residues. V lost 2 bases and J 1 base, leaving 8 bases between the germline ends. Germline loops: CDR1 MNHNS, CDR2 SASEGT. CDR3 DNA sequence: TGTGCCAGCAGTGAACTCTATTCCCAAGAGACCCAGTACTTC. Translating it yields CASSELYSQETQYF.

This clonotype has just a few counts. V is TRBV20-1 and J is TRBJ2-3; D assignment may be TRBD1 or TRBD2 (5 bases each). Between the trimmed V and J ends, which lost 4 bases and 1 base, there was a span of 9 bases. This CDR3 is built from 13 residues. Germline V CDR1 and CDR2: DFQATT, SNEGSKA (reference sequence). The CDR3 sequence: CSATGSGTDTQYF. The CDR3 region has the DNA TGCAGTGCTACAGGGAGTGGCACAGATACGCAGTATTTT.

This clonotype was found many times. V and J are TRBV27 and TRBJ2-5, with 14 bases that match TRBD2. CDR3 length: 17 amino acids. Germline V gives CDR1 MNHEY, CDR2 SMNVEV (reference sequence). Germline trimming cut 6 bases from V and 4 bases from J; bases unmatched to any gene: 10. The DNA of the CDR3 is TGTGCCAGCAGCCGAGAATTCGGACTAGCGGGAGGAGAGACCCAGTACTTC. It encodes CASSREFGLAGGETQYF.

This clonotype was recorded many times. V usage is TRBV28 and J usage is TRBJ2-7; 8 positions agree with TRBD1. J lost 5 bases, V lost 7 bases, and 16 bases had no gene match. The CDR3 consists of 16 residues. Germline CDR1 is MDHEN and CDR2 is SYDVKM. The CDR3 sequence is CASTSLHRDRFHEQYF. The CDR3 bases are TGTGCCAGCACCTCCCTCCACCGGGACAGGTTCCACGAGCAGTACTTC.

The chain has TRBV19 and TRBJ1-1; the match to TRBD1 covers 8 bases. This CDR3 has 15 amino acids. Per the germline V gene, CDR1 is LNHDA and CDR2 is SQIVND (reference sequence). The ends lost 6 bases at V and 1 base at J; junction bases unmatched: 7. As DNA, the CDR3 is TGTGCCAGTAGAGAAGCCGGGACAGGGAACACTGAAGCTTTCTTT. Residues: CASREAGTGNTEAFF.

The rearrangement uses TRBV29-1 and TRBJ2-1; 14 bases line up with TRBD2. With V trimmed by 0 bases and J by 5 bases, 6 bases remained unmatched. The CDR3 length is 17 residues. CDR1 and CDR2 from the germline V gene are SQVTM and ANQGSEA. This CDR3 is CSVEDRAGLAGDNEQFF. The CDR3 bases are TGCAGCGTTGAAGATCGCGCGGGACTAGCGGGAGACAATGAGCAGTTCTTC.

The chain uses TRBV28 and TRBJ2-2; 9 bases are shared with TRBD2. CDR1 and CDR2 from the germline V gene are MDHEN and SYDVKM. The CDR3 is 14 residues long. Germline trimming cut 5 bases from V and 8 bases from J; bases unmatched to any gene: 6. CDR3 sequence reads: CASSDLAGGGELFF. CDR3 DNA: TGTGCCAGCAGTGACCTGGCGGGAGGGGGGGAGCTGTTTTTT.

The gene calls are TRBV30 and TRBJ2-7; TRBD2 is a possible D gene (6 bases). The CDR3 sequence is 15 residues long. The V gene's germline CDR1 is GTSNPN and CDR2 SVGIG (reference sequence). The V gene lost 4 bases and the J gene lost 4 bases, with 20 bases spanning the gap. DNA for the CDR3: TGTGCCTGGAATACTGCGGGGACGCTAGCGTACGAGCAGTACTTC. It specifies CAWNTAGTLAYEQYF.